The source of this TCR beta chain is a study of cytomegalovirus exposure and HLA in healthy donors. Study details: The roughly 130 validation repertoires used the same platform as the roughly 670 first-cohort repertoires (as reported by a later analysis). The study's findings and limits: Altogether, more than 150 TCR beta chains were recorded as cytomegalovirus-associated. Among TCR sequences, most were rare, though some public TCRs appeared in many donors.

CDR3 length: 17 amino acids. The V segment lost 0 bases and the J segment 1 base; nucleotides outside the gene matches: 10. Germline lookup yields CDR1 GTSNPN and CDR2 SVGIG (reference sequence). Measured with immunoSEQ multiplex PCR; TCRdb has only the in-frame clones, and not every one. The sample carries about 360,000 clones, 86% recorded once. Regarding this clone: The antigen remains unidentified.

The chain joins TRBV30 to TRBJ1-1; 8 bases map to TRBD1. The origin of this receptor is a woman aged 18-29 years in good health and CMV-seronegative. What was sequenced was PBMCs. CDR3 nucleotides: TGTGCCTGGAGTGTAGTCGACAGGGGATGGAGGAACACTGAAGCTTTCTTT. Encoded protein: CAWSVVDRGWRNTEAFF.